Listed here are 27 T cell receptor beta chains from one sample, sequenced in a study of shared T cell receptors in the human thymus. Libraries were prepared by immunoSEQ multiplex PCR; TCRdb keeps only in-frame clonotypes and omits some of them. The table has under 850,000 clones, over 75% seen once; the top ten hold 0.0095% to 0.013%. The sample was also reused in another study, on human thymus T cells.

Source material: thymocytes. The receptors derive from a boy under two years old with a congenital heart defect.

This chain links TRBV6-1 with TRBJ1-2, with a possible D match to TRBD1 (6 bases). Trimming took off 2 bases at V and 5 bases at J, with 18 bases between the two ends. The CDR3 runs to 16 residues. Germline loops: CDR1 MNHNS, CDR2 SASEGT. The CDR3 here is CASSERPGDREYGYTF. In DNA form, the CDR3 reads TGTGCCAGCAGTGAAAGGCCAGGGGATAGAGAATATGGCTACACCTTC.

The J gene is TRBJ1-4, the V gene TRBV30, with D possibly matching TRBD1 (6 bases). Trimming left V 0 bases short and J 8 bases short, with 16 bases between. Germline V gene sequence: CDR1 GTSNPN, CDR2 SVGIG (reference sequence). CDR3 length: 15 amino acids. The CDR3 DNA follows: TGTGCCTGGAGTGTTCCGCAGGGGTGGAAGGAAAAACTGTTTTTT. Amino acid sequence: CAWSVPQGWKEKLFF.

CDR3 coding DNA: TGCGCCAGCAGCCAAGTAAAGGGGACCGGGGAGCTGTTTTTT. Encoded protein: CASSQVKGTGELFF. This sequence joins TRBV4-3 and TRBJ2-2, with a tentative D call TRBD1 (5 bases). Germline V gene data show CDR1 as LGHNA and CDR2 as YSLEER. The length of the CDR3 is 14 residues. Deletions cut 1 base from V and 5 bases from J, with 8 bases between.

This sequence joins TRBV6-1 and TRBJ2-7; D is unresolved. V was pared by 4 bases and J by 3 bases, with 16 bases between. The CDR3 loop spans 15 amino acids. Germline assignment: CDR1 MNHNS and CDR2 SASEGT. CDR3 sequence (DNA): TGTGCCAGCAGTGGTCTGGTGGTAGAACTCTACGAGCAGTACTTC. This codes for CASSGLVVELYEQYF.

The chain combines TRBV27 with TRBJ1-3; 10 bases match TRBD1. The CDR3 totals 15 residues. Germline lookup yields CDR1 MNHEY and CDR2 SMNVEV (reference sequence). V was clipped by 0 bases and J by 7 bases; unmatched bases: 3. DNA of the CDR3: TGTGCCAGCAGTTTATCCGGGACAGGGGTTAACACCATATATTTT. Protein: CASSLSGTGVNTIYF.

About this clone itself: Other DNA sequences of this sample code for an identical CDR3. V and J are TRBV15 and TRBJ2-7; 8 bases align to TRBD2. V lost 0 bases, J lost 2 bases, and 3 bases stayed unmatched. The CDR3 covers 15 residues. Germline lookup yields CDR1 LNHNV and CDR2 YYDKDF (reference sequence). The CDR3 loop reads CATSRDRGGAYEQYF. CDR3 sequence (DNA): TGTGCCACCAGCAGAGATCGGGGGGGAGCCTACGAGCAGTACTTC. The full variable domain, in which reference TRBV15 and TRBJ2-7 provide the parts outside the CDR3, is DAMVIQNPRYQVTQFGKPVTLSCSQTLNHNVMYWYQQKSSQAPKLLFHYYDKDFNNEADTPDNFQSRRPNTSFCFLDIRSPGLGDTAMYLCATSRDRGGAYEQYFGPGTRLTVT.

V gene TRBV7-2 combines with J gene TRBJ2-7, with 9 bases matching TRBD1. The CDR3 totals 16 residues. The germline V gene has CDR1 SGHTA and CDR2 FQGNSA. V lost 5 bases and J lost 4; bases outside the gene matches: 12. The CDR3 region is CASSRLLQGAGYEQYF. The CDR3 DNA sequence: TGTGCCAGCAGCCGACTGTTACAGGGGGCTGGTTACGAGCAGTACTTC.

The V and J genes are TRBV7-3 and TRBJ2-5; 8 bases map to TRBD2. Germline values: CDR1 SGHTA, CDR2 FQGTGA. The V gene end was trimmed by 5 bases and the J gene end by 5 bases; junction bases not matched to a gene: 13. The CDR3 runs 16 residues. The CDR3 here is CASSPRGAGVQETQYF. The CDR3 DNA reads as TGTGCCAGCAGCCCCCGTGGAGCGGGAGTGCAGGAGACCCAGTACTTC.

The V and J genes are TRBV7-8 and TRBJ2-3; D unclear. The germline CDR1 and CDR2 sequences are SGHVS and FQNEAQ. V lost 1 base and J 1 base, leaving 12 bases between the germline ends. The CDR3 covers 16 residues. CDR3 amino acids: CASSLVTRYGTDTQYF. In nucleotides, the CDR3 is TGTGCCAGCAGCTTAGTTACCCGCTATGGCACAGATACGCAGTATTTT. Full variable domain (remainder filled in from reference TRBV7-8 and TRBJ2-3): GAGVSQSPRYKVAKRGQDVALRCDPISGHVSLFWYQQALGQGPEFLTYFQNEAQLDKSGLPSDRFFAERPEGSVSTLKIQRTQQEDSAVYLCASSLVTRYGTDTQYFGPGTRLTVL.

J is TRBJ2-1 and V is TRBV10-3; the D gene is possibly TRBD1 (5 bases). Germline V gene data show CDR1 as ENHRY and CDR2 as SYGVKD. The CDR3 runs to 16 residues. The germline V and J ends were trimmed by 0 bases and 6 bases, with 15 bases remaining between them. DNA of the CDR3: TGTGCCATCAGTGAGTCGGTGTCAGACAGCCTCAATGAGCAGTTCTTC. This translates into CAISESVSDSLNEQFF.

This clone was detected only once. The chain joins TRBV7-9 to TRBJ2-2; weak D call: TRBD2 (6 bases). The germline CDR1 and CDR2 sequences are SEHNR and FQNEAQ (reference sequence). The CDR3 loop spans 16 amino acids. Trimming took off 2 bases at V and 7 bases at J, with 17 bases between the two ends. The CDR3 protein is CASSLYKFGRDGELFF. Here the CDR3 DNA reads TGTGCCAGCAGCTTATATAAATTCGGGAGAGACGGGGAGCTGTTTTTT. The whole variable domain, remainder taken from reference TRBV7-9 and TRBJ2-2, is DTGVSQNPRHKITKRGQNVTFRCDPISEHNRLYWYRQTLGQGPEFLTYFQNEAQLEKSRLLSDRFSAERPKGSFSTLEIQRTEQGDSAMYLCASSLYKFGRDGELFFGEGSRLTVL.

The rearrangement uses TRBV18 and TRBJ2-6, with 8 bases fitting TRBD2. J gave up 1 base and V 0 bases, and 8 bases lay outside the gene matches. Per the germline V gene, CDR1 is KGHSH and CDR2 is LQKENI. This CDR3 has 19 amino acids. In nucleotides, the CDR3 is TGTGCCAGCTCACCACCGTCTCGAGCGGGAGAATCTGGGGCCAACGTCCTGACTTTC. Protein: CASSPPSRAGESGANVLTF. The full variable domain, its missing parts supplied by reference TRBV18 and TRBJ2-6, is NAGVMQNPRHLVRRRGQEARLRCSPMKGHSHVYWYRQLPEEGLKFMVYLQKENIIDESGMPKERFSAEFPKEGPSILRIQQVVRGDSAAYFCASSPPSRAGESGANVLTFGAGSRLTVL.

The rearrangement links TRBV12-5 to TRBJ1-2, with 10 bases lining up with TRBD1. Germline lookup yields CDR1 LGHNT and CDR2 FRNRAP. The CDR3 loop spans 15 amino acids. The ends lost 6 bases at V and 3 bases at J; junction bases unmatched: 7. The CDR3 DNA is TGTGCTAGTGGGGGCGCGACAGGGGGCGACTATGGCTACACCTTC. As protein: CASGGATGGDYGYTF.

This clone was detected only once. The rearrangement uses TRBV5-1 and TRBJ2-3; TRBD2 agrees at 13 bases. J gave up 5 bases and V 0 bases, and 9 bases lay outside the gene matches. The CDR3 length is 18 residues. From germline, CDR1 is SGHRS and CDR2 YFSETQ. The CDR3, as DNA: TGCGCCAGCAGCTTGGAACTAGCGGGAGGGCCAGGGAAAGATACGCAGTATTTT. Protein product: CASSLELAGGPGKDTQYF.

This chain joins TRBV28 and TRBJ2-1; 7 nucleotides line up with TRBD1. The germline gives CDR1 MDHEN, CDR2 SYDVKM. The CDR3 has 15 amino acids. V lost 4 bases, J lost 5 bases, and 8 bases stayed unmatched. The CDR3 nucleotides read TGTGCCAGCAGTTCTGGGGGACAGAAAAACAATGAGCAGTTCTTC. Translating gives CASSSGGQKNNEQFF.

In DNA, the CDR3 is TGTGCCACCAGCAGAGACCCTGACAGGGGACTATGGAGGGATAGCACAGATACGCAGTATTTT. Translated: CATSRDPDRGLWRDSTDTQYF. J is TRBJ2-3 and V is TRBV15; weak D call: TRBD1 (8 bases). Germline lookup yields CDR1 LNHNV and CDR2 YYDKDF (reference sequence). The CDR3 sequence is 21 residues long. V was trimmed by 0 bases and J by 0 bases, leaving 25 bases between them. The full variable domain, rest sourced from reference TRBV15 and TRBJ2-3, is DAMVIQNPRYQVTQFGKPVTLSCSQTLNHNVMYWYQQKSSQAPKLLFHYYDKDFNNEADTPDNFQSRRPNTSFCFLDIRSPGLGDTAMYLCATSRDPDRGLWRDSTDTQYFGPGTRLTVL.

The chain has TRBV7-7 and TRBJ2-1, with TRBD2 identical over 14 bases. The CDR3 consists of 21 residues. Germline CDR1 is SSHAT and CDR2 is FNYEAQ (reference sequence). The V and J ends lost 5 bases and 0 bases, in that order; junction bases with no gene match: 15. For the CDR3, the DNA is TGTGCCAGCAGCCCCGGACTAGCGGGAGGCCGAGGGCACGTCTCCTACAATGAGCAGTTCTTC. Amino acids: CASSPGLAGGRGHVSYNEQFF.

The genes are TRBV5-4 and TRBJ1-1; the match to TRBD1 covers 9 bases. This CDR3 region has 14 residues. The junction had 4 bases not matched to a gene; V was cut back by 4 bases and J by 3 bases. The germline CDR1 and CDR2 sequences are SGHNT and YYREEE (reference sequence). CDR3 loop: CASSRTGAHTEAFF. The CDR3 nucleotides read TGTGCCAGCAGCCGGACAGGGGCGCACACTGAAGCTTTCTTT.

The CDR3 loop reads CASSQGARGNEKLFF. The CDR3 DNA reads as TGTGCCAGCAGCCAGGGGGCAAGGGGGAATGAAAAACTGTTTTTT. The gene calls are TRBV6-1 and TRBJ1-4, with 8 bases fitting TRBD1. Germline V gene data show CDR1 as MNHNS and CDR2 as SASEGT. The CDR3 loop spans 15 amino acids. Trimming at V came to 6 bases and at J to 5 bases, leaving 8 bases not matched to a gene.

The chain has TRBV4-1 and TRBJ2-2; tentatively, D is TRBD2 (6 bases). Germline lookup yields CDR1 MGHRA and CDR2 YSYEKL. The CDR3 has 19 residues. The V end was cut by 0 bases, the J end by 5 bases, with 22 bases between. For the CDR3, the DNA is TGCGCCAGCAGCCAAGATGGGGAGTCCGGGACTCCGAGGACCGGGGAGCTGTTTTTT. It specifies CASSQDGESGTPRTGELFF.

This chain uses TRBV5-4 with TRBJ1-2; 10 nucleotides agree with TRBD1. The CDR3 sequence is 14 residues long. Germline V gene sequence: CDR1 SGHNT, CDR2 YYREEE (reference sequence). The V gene end was trimmed by 5 bases and the J gene end by 6 bases; junction bases not matched to a gene: 7. CDR3 region: CASRGRDRGDGYTF. CDR3 coding DNA: TGTGCCAGCAGGGGCCGGGACAGGGGAGATGGCTACACCTTC.

The chain employs TRBV9 and TRBJ2-1; D unclear. V lost 0 bases to trimming and J lost 4 bases, with 8 bases between them. CDR3 length equals 14 residues. Germline CDR1 and CDR2: SGDLS and YYNGEE. This CDR3 is CASSVELKYNEQFF. The CDR3, as DNA: TGTGCCAGCAGCGTAGAACTGAAATACAATGAGCAGTTCTTC.

The chain joins TRBV1 to TRBJ2-3; the table assigns TRBD2, which was not confirmed against the DNA. TRBV1 is described as a pseudogene. This CDR3 contains 18 residues. The CDR3 loop is CTSSQPRGAVNPTDTQYF. For the CDR3, the DNA is TGCACCAGCAGCCAACCCCGGGGAGCGGTCAACCCCACAGATACGCAGTATTTT.

The rearrangement joins TRBV7-2 to TRBJ1-1; tentatively, D is TRBD1 (5 bases). The CDR3 runs 15 residues. CDR1 and CDR2 (germline): SGHTA, FQGNSA. The ends were cut back, 7 bases at V and 5 bases at J, with 20 bases in the middle. CDR3 coding DNA: TGTGCCAGCATCTACCCTATCACACAGGATACTGAAGCTTTCTTT. The encoded protein is CASIYPITQDTEAFF.

The rearrangement joins TRBV9 to TRBJ2-1, with D possibly being TRBD2 (6 bases). The V and J ends lost 0 bases and 0 bases respectively, with 13 bases between them. The CDR3 is 17 amino acids. Germline CDR1 reads SGDLS; CDR2 reads YYNGEE. CDR3 amino acids: CASSVEASEGSYNEQFF. The CDR3 DNA reads TGTGCCAGCAGCGTAGAGGCTAGCGAAGGCTCCTACAATGAGCAGTTCTTC.

The chain uses TRBV4-3 and TRBJ2-1; 9 nucleotides line up with TRBD1. Germline assignment: CDR1 LGHNA and CDR2 YSLEER. CDR3 length: 16 amino acids. After removal of 3 bases from V and 4 bases from J, the junction contained 7 bases not matched to a gene. The CDR3: CASSQEYRGPYNEQFF. The CDR3 nucleotides read TGCGCCAGCAGCCAGGAGTACAGGGGGCCTTACAATGAGCAGTTCTTC.

The CDR3 sequence: CASSRTGGDEKLFF. For the CDR3, the DNA is TGTGCCAGCAGTCGGACAGGGGGAGATGAAAAACTGTTTTTT. This rearrangement joins TRBV28 to TRBJ1-4, with 10 bases aligning to TRBD1. The CDR3 runs 14 residues. V trimming: 5 bases; J trimming: 6 bases; junction bases outside the gene matches: 3. CDR1 MDHEN and CDR2 SYDVKM come from the germline V gene.